The 23 T cell receptor beta chains below come from one sample, sequenced in a study of blood T cell repertoires in COVID-19. Only in-frame clones appear in the TCRdb table, and some are missing; sequencing was by immunoSEQ multiplex PCR. The sample shows some 35,000 clones, around 73% of them seen only once. Sample: peripheral blood. These TCRs come from a man in his 70s with acute or convalescent COVID-19.

The chain has TRBV24-1 and TRBJ2-3, with D tentatively TRBD1 (6 bases). CDR1 and CDR2 from the germline V gene are KGHDR and SFDVKD. Trimming stripped 4 bases from V and 0 bases from J, with 10 bases between. There are 15 residues in the CDR3. CDR3 sequence: CATSESQGSTDTQYF. DNA for the CDR3: TGTGCCACCAGTGAGTCCCAGGGGAGCACAGATACGCAGTATTTT.

V is TRBV11-3 and J is TRBJ2-4; weak D call: TRBD2 (5 bases). Per the germline V gene, CDR1 is SGHNT and CDR2 is YENEEA. Between the trimmed V and J ends, which lost 3 bases and 0 bases, there was a span of 18 bases. The CDR3 covers 18 residues. CDR3 in DNA: TGTGCCAGCAGCTTGCATAGCGCCCGGTGGAAAGCCAAAAACATTCAGTACTTC. Its protein is CASSLHSARWKAKNIQYF. Full variable domain (outside the CDR3, taken from reference TRBV11-3 and TRBJ2-4): EAGVVQSPRYKIIEKKQPVAFWCNPISGHNTLYWYLQNLGQGPELLIRYENEEAVDDSQLPKDRFSAERLKGVDSTLKIQPAELGDSAVYLCASSLHSARWKAKNIQYFGAGTRLSVL.

In its sample, this clone was seen once. The rearrangement joins TRBV3-1 (or the pseudogene TRBV3-2) to TRBJ2-5, with 10 positions matching TRBD2. Germline V lookup: CDR1 LGHDT, CDR2 YNNKEL (reference sequence). CDR3 length: 15 amino acids. The ends lost 5 bases at V and 5 bases at J; junction bases unmatched: 8. CDR3 in amino acids: CASSFGTSAGETQYF. In DNA, the CDR3 is TGTGCCAGCAGCTTCGGGACTAGCGCCGGGGAGACCCAGTACTTC.

The chain combines TRBV6-2 or TRBV6-3 with TRBJ2-7, with 9 bases matching TRBD1. This CDR3 has 16 residues. V was pared by 3 bases and J by 3 bases, with 9 bases of the junction left unmatched. Germline-derived CDR1 and CDR2 are MNHEY and SVGEGT. The DNA of the CDR3 is TGTGCCAGCAGTTATATGCCCGGGACAGGGAACTACGAGCAGTACTTC. Its protein product is CASSYMPGTGNYEQYF.

The CDR3 is CASSPGTVGNTIYF. In DNA form, the CDR3 reads TGTGCCAGCAGCCCCGGGACAGTTGGAAACACCATATATTTT. The chain couples TRBV2 to TRBJ1-3; 7 positions match TRBD1. Germline V CDR1 and CDR2: SNHLY, FYNNEI. The V gene end was trimmed by 6 bases and the J gene end by 3 bases; junction bases not matched to a gene: 5. There are 14 residues in the CDR3.

The chain uses TRBV5-1 and TRBJ1-2, with a tentative D call TRBD1 (5 bases). Germline values: CDR1 SGHRS, CDR2 YFSETQ. The CDR3 extends over 15 amino acids. V dropped 4 bases and J dropped 4 bases, with 17 bases sitting between them. CDR3 in amino acids: CASSPPSGVGYGYTF. The DNA for the CDR3 is TGCGCCAGCAGCCCCCCCTCGGGGGTAGGCTATGGCTACACCTTC.

V usage is TRBV7-2 and J usage is TRBJ2-3; TRBD2 might be the D (7 bases). The CDR3 sequence is 16 residues long. Germline CDR1 reads SGHTA; CDR2 reads FQGNSA. Trimming took 0 bases from V and 4 from J, leaving 14 bases between them. CDR3 region: CASSLAGGLVADTQYF. CDR3 in DNA: TGTGCCAGCAGCTTAGCGGGGGGGCTCGTTGCAGATACGCAGTATTTT.

Written as DNA, the CDR3 is TGTGCCAGCAGCCGTTCCTTGAGTTTTCCTATGAACGACTACGAGCAGTACTTC. Encoded protein: CASSRSLSFPMNDYEQYF. The J gene is TRBJ2-7, the V gene TRBV27; D not resolved. Deletions cut 6 bases from V and 3 bases from J, with 27 bases between. The CDR3 totals 18 residues. Germline-derived CDR1 and CDR2 are MNHEY and SMNVEV (reference sequence).

The CDR3 DNA is TGTGCCAGCACCCCCCCAGGCGGGGAGCTGTTTTTT. This encodes CASTPPGGELFF. V and J are TRBV3-1 (or the pseudogene TRBV3-2) and TRBJ2-2, with D hard to call. This CDR3 is 12 amino acids long. V dropped 7 bases and J dropped 7 bases, with 10 bases sitting between them. CDR1 LGHDT and CDR2 YNNKEL come from the germline V gene (reference sequence).

The CDR3 DNA reads TGTGCCAGCAGCTTAGGCCGCGACAGCGTTATCTCTGGAAACACCATATATTTT. Its translation is CASSLGRDSVISGNTIYF. The chain couples TRBV5-4 to TRBJ1-3; D is perhaps TRBD1 (5 bases). V was clipped by 2 bases and J by 0 bases, with 18 bases between them. CDR3 length equals 18 residues. Germline assignment: CDR1 SGHNT and CDR2 YYREEE (reference sequence).

V usage is TRBV2 and J usage is TRBJ2-1, with D possibly being TRBD2 (7 bases). There are 14 residues in the CDR3. In germline, CDR1 is SNHLY, CDR2 FYNNEI. V shed 8 bases and J shed 2 bases, with 13 bases lying between them. CDR3 region: CASEGGTAYNEQFF. CDR3 nucleotide sequence: TGTGCCAGCGAGGGGGGGACGGCCTACAATGAGCAGTTCTTC.

This clone has just one count. This chain joins TRBV6-2 or TRBV6-3 and TRBJ2-5, with TRBD2 matching over 11 bases. CDR1 MNHEY and CDR2 SVGEGT come from the germline V gene. This CDR3 comprises 15 residues. Trimming removed 5 bases from V and 5 bases from J; junction bases left unmatched: 7. CDR3 loop: CASSALAGGRETQYF. The CDR3 nucleotides read TGTGCCAGCAGTGCTCTAGCGGGGGGTCGGGAGACCCAGTACTTC.

This rearrangement joins TRBV25-1 to TRBJ2-5; 9 nucleotides match TRBD2. Germline V gene lookup returns CDR1 MGHDK and CDR2 SYGVNS. J gave up 5 bases and V 4 bases, and 11 bases lay outside the gene matches. The CDR3 spans 16 residues. CDR3 region: CASSARPGLAVETQYF. In nucleotides, the CDR3 is TGTGCCAGCAGTGCCAGACCGGGACTAGCAGTGGAGACCCAGTACTTC.

This clone has more than one count but fewer than ten. V usage is TRBV2 and J usage is TRBJ1-2; 8 nucleotides match TRBD1. CDR1 SNHLY and CDR2 FYNNEI come from the germline V gene. Trimming took 5 bases from V and 4 from J; bases not matched to a gene: 9. The CDR3 covers 15 residues. In nucleotides, the CDR3 is TGTGCCAGCAGTATTACCGGGACAGGAGCCTATGGCTACACCTTC. Translated, it gives CASSITGTGAYGYTF. Full variable domain (rest looked up from reference TRBV2 and TRBJ1-2): EPEVTQTPSHQVTQMGQEVILRCVPISNHLYFYWYRQILGQKVEFLVSFYNNEISEKSEIFDDQFSVERPDGSNFTLKIRSTKLEDSAMYFCASSITGTGAYGYTFGSGTRLTVV.

V is TRBV6-5 and J is TRBJ2-3; D gene unclear. V shed 6 bases and J shed 3 bases, with 16 bases lying between them. Germline V gene sequence: CDR1 MNHEY, CDR2 SVGAGI. This CDR3 is built from 15 residues. The CDR3 DNA is TGTGCCAGCAGCCTCGGAGTAACCGCGACAGATACGCAGTATTTT. Translated, it gives CASSLGVTATDTQYF.

This chain links TRBV14 with TRBJ2-5; 9 positions match TRBD2. CDR1 and CDR2 from the germline V gene are SGHDN and FVKESK. This CDR3 is 15 amino acids long. V lost 4 bases to trimming and J lost 6 bases; unmatched junction nucleotides: 9. As DNA, the CDR3 is TGTGCCAGCAGCCCAGACGGGACTAGCACTCAGACCCAGTACTTC. This sequence encodes CASSPDGTSTQTQYF.

The chain joins TRBV28 to TRBJ2-7; weak D call: TRBD1 (6 bases). V gave up 8 bases and J gave up 0 bases, with 11 bases separating them. The CDR3 spans 13 residues. The germline V gene has CDR1 MDHEN and CDR2 SYDVKM. The CDR3 nucleotides read TGTGCCAGCCGGGACATAGTCTCCTACGAGCAGTACTTC. This translates into CASRDIVSYEQYF.

V is TRBV7-7 and J is TRBJ2-3; D is unclear. CDR1 and CDR2 from the germline V gene are SSHAT and FNYEAQ (reference sequence). Between the trimmed V and J ends, which lost 5 bases and 6 bases, there was a span of 15 bases. This CDR3 spans 14 amino acids. This chain's CDR3 is CASSLSGGSDTQYF. Written as DNA, the CDR3 is TGTGCCAGCAGCCTGAGTGGCGGTAGCGATACGCAGTATTTT.

The table lists this clone with a count of one. This chain links TRBV7-2 with TRBJ2-1; 9 nucleotides match TRBD1. Germline lookup yields CDR1 SGHTA and CDR2 FQGNSA. The CDR3 is made up of 15 amino acids. J was trimmed by 1 base and V by 6 bases; bases with no gene match: 4. CDR3 loop: CASREGTGSYNEQFF. CDR3 DNA sequence: TGTGCCAGCAGAGAGGGGACAGGGTCCTACAATGAGCAGTTCTTC.

The chain is built from TRBV21-1 and TRBJ2-7; the listed D gene, TRBD1, was not tested against the DNA. TRBV21-1 constitutes a pseudogene. The CDR3 is made up of 13 amino acids. CDR3 sequence reads: CASSSTGPYEQYF. CDR3 bases: TGTGCCAGCAGCAGTACAGGCCCCTACGAGCAGTACTTC.

This clone has a single count. This CDR3 reads CAISESSTGTPYGYTF. The CDR3 bases are TGTGCCATCAGTGAGTCATCGACAGGGACGCCCTATGGCTACACCTTC. The V call is TRBV10-3, the J call TRBJ1-2; 7 bases fit TRBD1. J was trimmed by 4 bases and V by 0 bases; bases with no gene match: 8. Germline lookup yields CDR1 ENHRY and CDR2 SYGVKD. The CDR3 length is 16 residues.

The J gene is TRBJ2-2, the V gene TRBV4-3; TRBD1 aligns across 8 bases. V lost 4 bases, J lost 6 bases, and 19 bases stayed unmatched. This CDR3 has 19 residues. Germline CDR1 and CDR2: LGHNA and YSLEER. CDR3 amino acids: CASSPTFGGTGGKAGELFF. CDR3 in DNA: TGCGCCAGCAGCCCTACCTTTGGGGGGACAGGAGGAAAGGCCGGGGAGCTGTTTTTT.

The rearrangement joins TRBV6-5 to TRBJ2-7; 9 bases are shared with TRBD2. The CDR3 has 16 amino acids. V lost 0 bases, J lost 4 bases, and 7 bases stayed unmatched. The germline V gene encodes CDR1 MNHEY and CDR2 SVGAGI. In DNA, the CDR3 is TGTGCCAGCAGTTACTCGATTTCTAGCGGGAAGTACGAGCAGTACTTC. Protein product: CASSYSISSGKYEQYF.